The entry below gives a single T cell receptor beta chain sequence along with its context. Antigen: not known. This entry is derived from a study of cytomegalovirus exposure and HLA in healthy donors. Notes on the study in general: Presence/absence comparisons presumed near-even sequencing depth among donors. With DRB1 most and HLA-C fewest, TCR association rates differed between HLA loci in a later analysis.

The study ran its PCR with 60 Vbeta and 13 Jbeta primers. The data were produced by immunoSEQ multiplex PCR, yet TCRdb's version contains in-frame clones alone and is incomplete. The sample includes more than 100,000 clones, 66% of them seen just once. Sequencing was done on a sample of PBMCs. The receptor was isolated from a young man in good health and CMV-seronegative.

The CDR3 loop is CASSSEAQPQHF. CDR3 DNA sequence: TGTGCCAGCAGCTCGGAGGCTCAGCCCCAGCATTTT. The genes are TRBV7-9 and TRBJ1-5; D remains ambiguous. V gave up 4 bases and J gave up 6 bases, with 7 bases separating them. Germline V gene sequence: CDR1 SEHNR, CDR2 FQNEAQ (reference sequence). The CDR3 contains 12 residues. The full variable domain, its missing parts supplied by reference TRBV7-9 and TRBJ1-5, is DTGVSQNPRHKITKRGQNVTFRCDPISEHNRLYWYRQTLGQGPEFLTYFQNEAQLEKSRLLSDRFSAERPKGSFSTLEIQRTEQGDSAMYLCASSSEAQPQHFGDGTRLSIL.